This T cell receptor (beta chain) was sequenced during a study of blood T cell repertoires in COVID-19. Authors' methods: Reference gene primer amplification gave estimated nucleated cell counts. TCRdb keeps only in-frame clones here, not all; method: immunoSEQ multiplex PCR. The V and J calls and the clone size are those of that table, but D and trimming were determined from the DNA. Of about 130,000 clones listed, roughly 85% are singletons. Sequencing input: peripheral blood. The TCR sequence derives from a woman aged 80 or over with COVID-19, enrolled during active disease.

The CDR3 is CASTGGPTGRKEQYF. The CDR3 DNA is TGTGCCAGCACTGGGGGACCGACAGGGAGGAAAGAGCAGTACTTC. This rearrangement joins TRBV28 to TRBJ2-7, with D perhaps matching TRBD1 (7 bases). Germline V gives CDR1 MDHEN, CDR2 SYDVKM. CDR3 length: 15 residues. V shed 7 bases and J shed 7 bases, with 23 bases lying between them.